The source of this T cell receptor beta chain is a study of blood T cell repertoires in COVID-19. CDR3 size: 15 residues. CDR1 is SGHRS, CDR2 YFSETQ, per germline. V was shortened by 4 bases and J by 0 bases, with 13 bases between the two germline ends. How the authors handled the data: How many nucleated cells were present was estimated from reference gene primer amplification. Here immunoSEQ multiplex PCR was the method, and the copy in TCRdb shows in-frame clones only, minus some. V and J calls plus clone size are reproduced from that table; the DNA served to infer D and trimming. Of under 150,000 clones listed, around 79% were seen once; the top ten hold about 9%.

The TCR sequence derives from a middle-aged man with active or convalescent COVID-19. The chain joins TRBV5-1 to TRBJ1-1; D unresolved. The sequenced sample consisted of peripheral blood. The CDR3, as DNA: TGCGCCAGCAGCCCCTTTGGAGGGTTGAACACTGAAGCTTTCTTT. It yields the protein CASSPFGGLNTEAFF.